This passage covers 32 T cell receptor beta chains from one sample sequenced in a study of cytomegalovirus exposure and HLA in healthy donors. 60 Vbeta and 13 Jbeta primers were used in PCR. Sequencing used immunoSEQ multiplex PCR; TCRdb keeps in-frame clones, though not all of them. The sample shows about 190,000 clones, more than 70% of them seen only once. The sequenced sample was PBMCs. Receptor source: a man under 40 in good health and CMV-seropositive.

A remark on this clone: Relative to the germline gene, one junction end is altered; a read error may explain this. The rearrangement links TRBV18 to TRBJ2-7; 7 bases match TRBD2. The CDR3 is made up of 16 amino acids. Germline CDR1 is KGHSH and CDR2 is LQKENI. Here the CDR3 reads CASSPRGGSWAYEQYF. The CDR3 DNA is TGTGCCAGCTCGCCACGGGGCGGGAGTTGGGCCTACGAGCAGTACTTC.

The chain couples TRBV18 to TRBJ1-1, with D unresolved. Germline loops: CDR1 KGHSH, CDR2 LQKENI. The length of the CDR3 is 14 residues. V lost 3 bases to trimming and J lost 2 bases, with 10 bases between them. The CDR3 reads CASSPQTKNTEAFF. CDR3 DNA: TGTGCCAGCTCACCTCAGACAAAAAACACTGAAGCTTTCTTT.

The chain has TRBV7-9 and TRBJ2-7; D not resolved. V gave up 1 base and J gave up 4 bases, with 11 bases separating them. The CDR3 is 14 residues long. Germline CDR1 is SEHNR and CDR2 is FQNEAQ (reference sequence). CDR3 DNA: TGTGCCAGCAGCTTAGTGAACCGGCGGTACGAGCAGTACTTC. It translates to CASSLVNRRYEQYF.

This clone was detected only a few times. V is TRBV28 and J is TRBJ2-7; possibly TRBD2 for D (5 bases). Per germline, CDR1 MDHEN and CDR2 SYDVKM. Trimming removed 8 bases from V and 2 bases from J, with 10 bases in between. This CDR3 is built from 12 residues. CDR3 sequence: CASAETTYEQYF. CDR3 nucleotide sequence: TGTGCCAGCGCAGAGACTACCTACGAGCAGTACTTC.

Here the CDR3 DNA reads TGTGCCAGCAGTCCACTGATGAACACTGAAGCTTTCTTT. Protein sequence: CASSPLMNTEAFF. The genes are TRBV2 and TRBJ1-1, with unresolved D. This CDR3 spans 13 amino acids. CDR1 is SNHLY and CDR2 is FYNNEI in the germline V gene. Trimming stripped 5 bases from V and 0 bases from J, with 7 bases between.

V gene TRBV19 combines with J gene TRBJ1-1; perhaps TRBD1 as D (6 bases). The CDR3 length is 14 residues. The ends were cut back, 3 bases at V and 8 bases at J, with 16 bases in the middle. From germline, CDR1 is LNHDA and CDR2 SQIVND (reference sequence). This chain's CDR3 is CASSILQGSKEAFF. As DNA, the CDR3 is TGTGCCAGTAGTATCCTTCAGGGGTCGAAGGAAGCTTTCTTT.

V gene TRBV25-1 combines with J gene TRBJ2-3, with 8 nucleotides matching TRBD1. The V gene's germline CDR1 is MGHDK and CDR2 SYGVNS. The CDR3 length is 13 residues. V shed 4 bases and J 6 bases; nucleotides not matched to a gene: 3. The CDR3 DNA follows: TGTGCCAGCAGTGTACCAGGGGGCGATACGCAGTATTTT. This translates into CASSVPGGDTQYF.

The CDR3 here is CASSQEEGRVRYF. The CDR3 coding sequence is TGCGCCAGCAGCCAAGAAGAGGGGAGGGTACGCTACTTC. V usage is TRBV4-1 and J usage is TRBJ2-7; TRBD2 matches 7 bases. The germline gives CDR1 MGHRA, CDR2 YSYEKL. J lost 13 bases, V lost 0 bases, and 9 bases had no gene match. The CDR3 has 13 amino acids.

This clone has a handful of counts. The chain recombines TRBV28 with TRBJ2-5, with D tentatively TRBD2 (7 bases). The germline CDR1 and CDR2 sequences are MDHEN and SYDVKM. V shed 5 bases and J shed 1 base, with 17 bases lying between them. The CDR3 consists of 16 residues. CDR3 in amino acids: CASSPLGGLSQETQYF. The CDR3, as DNA: TGTGCCAGCAGTCCCCTCGGGGGGCTAAGCCAAGAGACCCAGTACTTC. The whole variable domain, filled in from reference TRBV28 and TRBJ2-5, reads DVKVTQSSRYLVKRTGEKVFLECVQDMDHENMFWYRQDPGLGLRLIYFSYDVKMKEKGDIPEGYSVSREKKERFSLILESASTNQTSMYLCASSPLGGLSQETQYFGPGTRLLVL.

The V and J genes are TRBV4-3 and TRBJ2-5, with 15 bases that match TRBD2. Per germline, CDR1 LGHNA and CDR2 YSLEER. The CDR3 runs to 16 residues. The V and J ends lost 1 base and 5 bases, in that order; junction bases with no gene match: 2. The CDR3 reads CASSQVGTSGRETQYF. As DNA, the CDR3 is TGCGCCAGCAGCCAAGTAGGGACTAGCGGGAGGGAGACCCAGTACTTC.

The genes are TRBV19 and TRBJ1-6, with D uncertain. V was clipped by 1 base and J by 9 bases, with 10 bases between them. Germline V gene sequence: CDR1 LNHDA, CDR2 SQIVND (reference sequence). This CDR3 contains 14 residues. In DNA, the CDR3 is TGTGCCAGTAGTATAGTCGGGAGCGGTTCACCCCTCCACTTT. Amino acid sequence: CASSIVGSGSPLHF.

Concerning this clone: In the same sample, other DNA sequences code for this CDR3. The chain is built from TRBV7-9 and TRBJ1-6; TRBD1 matches at 10 bases. The ends lost 5 bases at V and 10 bases at J; junction bases unmatched: 8. CDR1 and CDR2 from the germline V gene are SEHNR and FQNEAQ (reference sequence). This CDR3 contains 15 residues. The CDR3 region has the DNA TGTGCCAGCAGCCCTCGGACAGGGGGGGACTCACCCCTCCACTTT. Translation: CASSPRTGGDSPLHF.

The genes are TRBV12-5 and TRBJ1-5; no reliable D call. The germline V gene encodes CDR1 LGHNT and CDR2 FRNRAP. Trimming left V 8 bases short and J 7 bases short, with 15 bases between. This CDR3 contains 13 residues. CDR3 amino acids: CASTLTGRQPQHF. The CDR3 region has the DNA TGTGCTAGTACCCTAACCGGGAGACAGCCCCAGCATTTT.

This chain connects TRBV30 to TRBJ1-6; D might be TRBD1 (6 bases). CDR3 length: 19 amino acids. V shed 3 bases and J shed 6 bases, with 27 bases lying between them. Germline CDR1 GTSNPN, CDR2 SVGIG (reference sequence). CDR3 sequence: CAWRGRGLLLDPPNSPLHF. CDR3 bases: TGTGCCTGGAGAGGCAGGGGTTTACTCTTGGATCCCCCTAATTCACCCCTCCACTTT.

This clone was counted only a few times. The chain employs TRBV23-1 and TRBJ2-7; 11 bases align to TRBD2. TRBV23-1 is marked as an open reading frame, function uncertain. The CDR3 has 16 residues. Unmatched junction bases numbered 5, after V lost 0 bases and J lost 4 bases. The CDR3 loop is CASSQSVWTSGYEQYF. CDR3 sequence (DNA): TGCGCCAGCAGTCAATCGGTTTGGACTAGCGGGTACGAGCAGTACTTC.

This chain connects TRBV30 to TRBJ1-5; perhaps TRBD1 as D (6 bases). The CDR3 length is 16 residues. V lost 1 base, J lost 4 bases, and 17 bases lay in between. CDR1 and CDR2 (germline): GTSNPN, SVGIG (reference sequence). Here the CDR3 reads CAWSDQYRVWNQPQHF. CDR3 DNA sequence: TGTGCCTGGAGTGATCAATACAGGGTTTGGAATCAGCCCCAGCATTTT.

The chain links TRBV4-1 to TRBJ1-1; tentatively, D is TRBD1 (6 bases). In germline, CDR1 is MGHRA, CDR2 YSYEKL. The CDR3 is made up of 14 amino acids. The V end lost 4 bases, the J end lost 7 bases, and 16 bases lay between the germline ends. This CDR3 is CASSPRQETNEAFF. The DNA of the CDR3 is TGCGCCAGCAGCCCCAGACAGGAGACAAATGAAGCTTTCTTT.

The chain couples TRBV7-2 to TRBJ2-7, with 8 nucleotides matching TRBD2. CDR3 length: 14 residues. The germline V gene encodes CDR1 SGHTA and CDR2 FQGNSA. Losses at the gene ends were 4 bases for V and 3 bases for J; bases not matched to a gene: 5. The CDR3: CASSWSGSHYEQYF. In nucleotides, the CDR3 is TGTGCCAGCAGCTGGAGCGGGAGCCACTACGAGCAGTACTTC.

The chain combines TRBV19 with TRBJ2-7, with 9 bases aligning to TRBD1. The CDR3 is made up of 14 amino acids. Germline CDR1 LNHDA, CDR2 SQIVND (reference sequence). Trimming at V came to 6 bases and at J to 4 bases, leaving 7 bases not matched to a gene. The CDR3 nucleotides are TGTGCCAGTAGCACAGGGGGCGCGGGTTACGAGCAGTACTTC. This gives the protein CASSTGGAGYEQYF.

CDR3 region: CASTTGYRPQHF. In DNA form, the CDR3 reads TGTGCCAGCACAACAGGGTATCGGCCCCAGCATTTT. The chain employs TRBV11-3 and TRBJ1-5; D perhaps matches TRBD1 (6 bases). The germline V gene has CDR1 SGHNT and CDR2 YENEEA. The CDR3 consists of 12 residues. The V gene lost 7 bases and the J gene lost 9 bases, with 13 bases spanning the gap. The full variable domain, with the rest looked up from reference TRBV11-3 and TRBJ1-5, is EAGVVQSPRYKIIEKKQPVAFWCNPISGHNTLYWYLQNLGQGPELLIRYENEEAVDDSQLPKDRFSAERLKGVDSTLKIQPAELGDSAVYLCASTTGYRPQHFGDGTRLSIL.

V and J are TRBV4-1 and TRBJ1-1; maybe TRBD1 (5 bases). Trimming took 7 bases from V and 7 from J, leaving 28 bases between them. The germline V gene has CDR1 MGHRA and CDR2 YSYEKL. This CDR3 spans 17 amino acids. The CDR3: CASKPPGSRLVEGEAFF. CDR3 DNA sequence: TGCGCCAGCAAACCCCCAGGGAGCCGACTCGTGGAGGGTGAAGCTTTCTTT.

This chain uses TRBV7-9 with TRBJ2-5, with 11 nucleotides matching TRBD1. With 5 bases clipped from V and 5 bases from J, the junction kept 10 bases outside the gene matches. Germline CDR1 reads SEHNR; CDR2 reads FQNEAQ (reference sequence). This CDR3 comprises 16 residues. Here the CDR3 DNA reads TGTGCCAGCAGCGCTCGAGGGACAGGGGGGAGGGAGACCCAGTACTTC. Its protein product is CASSARGTGGRETQYF.

CDR3 bases: TGTGCCAGCAGCTTAGCTTCTAGCGGGAGGGCCTGGACCGGGGAGCTGTTTTTT. Protein sequence: CASSLASSGRAWTGELFF. The gene calls are TRBV7-9 and TRBJ2-2; 12 bases align to TRBD2. Unmatched junction bases numbered 7, after V lost 0 bases and J lost 5 bases. CDR1 SEHNR and CDR2 FQNEAQ come from the germline V gene (reference sequence). The CDR3 runs to 18 residues.

This chain links TRBV7-3 with TRBJ2-5, with D uncertain. Per germline, CDR1 SGHTA and CDR2 FQGTGA. This CDR3 is built from 14 residues. The V end lost 5 bases, the J end lost 3 bases, and 13 bases lay between the germline ends. The CDR3 sequence is CASSKPGAEETQYF. The CDR3 DNA is TGTGCCAGCAGCAAGCCAGGCGCAGAAGAGACCCAGTACTTC.

The V and J genes are TRBV5-1 and TRBJ1-3; 8 bases align to TRBD1. This CDR3 comprises 14 residues. CDR1 and CDR2 (germline): SGHRS, YFSETQ. After removal of 5 bases from V and 4 bases from J, the junction contained 5 bases not matched to a gene. The CDR3 DNA is TGCGCCAGCAGACAGGGGGAGATAGGAAACACCATATATTTT. It codes for CASRQGEIGNTIYF.

The chain uses TRBV7-9 and TRBJ2-7, with 12 positions matching TRBD1. This CDR3 has 16 residues. The J segment lost 5 bases and the V segment lost 1 base, leaving 6 bases of the junction unmatched. Germline loops: CDR1 SEHNR, CDR2 FQNEAQ (reference sequence). Written as DNA, the CDR3 is TGTGCCAGCAGCTTAGATAGGGACAGGGGGCCTCACGAGCAGTACTTC. Its protein is CASSLDRDRGPHEQYF.

This chain uses TRBV2 with TRBJ2-7; tentative D call: TRBD1 (6 bases). The CDR3 length is 14 residues. Germline CDR1 and CDR2: SNHLY and FYNNEI. V gave up 6 bases and J gave up 3 bases, with 15 bases separating them. CDR3 nucleotides: TGTGCCAGCAGCCCAGGGGTCGTGAGCTACGAGCAGTACTTC. Its protein product is CASSPGVVSYEQYF.

V and J are TRBV9 and TRBJ2-6; the D gene is possibly TRBD2 (6 bases). Trimming took off 1 base at V and 3 bases at J, with 17 bases between the two ends. The CDR3 runs to 18 residues. Germline CDR1 is SGDLS and CDR2 is YYNGEE. CDR3 nucleotide sequence: TGTGCCAGCAGCGTATTAGGTAGCGGTCAGAGTGGGGCCAACGTCCTGACTTTC. It encodes CASSVLGSGQSGANVLTF. Together with reference TRBV9 and TRBJ2-6, the CDR3 gives the full variable domain: DSGVTQTPKHLITATGQRVTLRCSPRSGDLSVYWYQQSLDQGLQFLIQYYNGEERAKGNILERFSAQQFPDLHSELNLSSLELGDSALYFCASSVLGSGQSGANVLTFGAGSRLTVL.

The V and J genes are TRBV29-1 and TRBJ2-1; 8 bases map to TRBD2. In germline, CDR1 is SQVTM, CDR2 ANQGSEA. The ends lost 6 bases at V and 2 bases at J; junction bases unmatched: 6. This CDR3 region has 14 residues. CDR3: CSVRGSGAYNEQFF. Here the CDR3 DNA reads TGCAGCGTCCGAGGTAGCGGGGCCTACAATGAGCAGTTCTTC.

This clone showed up just a few times. This chain joins TRBV5-1 and TRBJ2-7; perhaps TRBD2 as D (6 bases). The CDR3 extends over 14 amino acids. The V gene lost 0 bases and the J gene lost 0 bases, with 7 bases spanning the gap. The V gene's germline CDR1 is SGHRS and CDR2 YFSETQ. The CDR3 loop is CASSLAGDSYEQYF. CDR3 DNA sequence: TGCGCCAGCAGCTTGGCGGGGGACTCCTACGAGCAGTACTTC.

This chain joins TRBV7-2 and TRBJ2-7, with a tentative D call TRBD2 (6 bases). Germline V CDR1 and CDR2: SGHTA, FQGNSA. The CDR3 is made up of 17 amino acids. The V gene lost 0 bases and the J gene lost 3 bases, with 18 bases spanning the gap. CDR3 sequence (DNA): TGTGCCAGCAGCTTAGCGCGGCGGGATCGAAAGGGCTACGAGCAGTACTTC. This encodes CASSLARRDRKGYEQYF. Looking up the rest from reference TRBV7-2 and TRBJ2-7 gives the full variable domain: GAGVSQSPSNKVTEKGKDVELRCDPISGHTALYWYRQSLGQGLEFLIYFQGNSAPDKSGLPSDRFSAERTGGSVSTLTIQRTQQEDSAVYLCASSLARRDRKGYEQYFGPGTRLTVT.

The chain carries TRBV4-2 and TRBJ2-1; D might be TRBD2 (6 bases). V was trimmed by 0 bases and J by 7 bases, leaving 13 bases between them. CDR1 is LGHNA and CDR2 is YNFKEQ in the germline V gene. This CDR3 comprises 15 residues. CDR3 nucleotide sequence: TGTGCCAGCAGCCAAGAGGCGGGACCTACAAATGAGCAGTTCTTC. Translated, it gives CASSQEAGPTNEQFF.